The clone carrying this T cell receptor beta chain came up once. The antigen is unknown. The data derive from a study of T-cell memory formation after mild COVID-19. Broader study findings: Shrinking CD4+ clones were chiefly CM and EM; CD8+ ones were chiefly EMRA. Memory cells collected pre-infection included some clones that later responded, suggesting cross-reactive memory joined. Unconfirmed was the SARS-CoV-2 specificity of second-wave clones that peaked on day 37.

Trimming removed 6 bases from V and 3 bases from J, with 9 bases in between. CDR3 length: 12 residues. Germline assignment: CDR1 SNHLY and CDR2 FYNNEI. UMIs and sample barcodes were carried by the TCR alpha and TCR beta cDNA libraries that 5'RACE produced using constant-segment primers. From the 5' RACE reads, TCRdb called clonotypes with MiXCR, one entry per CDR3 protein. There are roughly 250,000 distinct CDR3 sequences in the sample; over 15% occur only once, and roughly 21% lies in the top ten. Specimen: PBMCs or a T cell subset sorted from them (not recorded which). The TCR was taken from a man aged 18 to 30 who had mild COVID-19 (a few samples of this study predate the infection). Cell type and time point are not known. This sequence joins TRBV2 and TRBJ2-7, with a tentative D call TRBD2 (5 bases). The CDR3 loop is CASRTKNYEQYF. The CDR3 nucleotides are TGTGCCAGCAGGACTAAAAACTACGAGCAGTACTTC.